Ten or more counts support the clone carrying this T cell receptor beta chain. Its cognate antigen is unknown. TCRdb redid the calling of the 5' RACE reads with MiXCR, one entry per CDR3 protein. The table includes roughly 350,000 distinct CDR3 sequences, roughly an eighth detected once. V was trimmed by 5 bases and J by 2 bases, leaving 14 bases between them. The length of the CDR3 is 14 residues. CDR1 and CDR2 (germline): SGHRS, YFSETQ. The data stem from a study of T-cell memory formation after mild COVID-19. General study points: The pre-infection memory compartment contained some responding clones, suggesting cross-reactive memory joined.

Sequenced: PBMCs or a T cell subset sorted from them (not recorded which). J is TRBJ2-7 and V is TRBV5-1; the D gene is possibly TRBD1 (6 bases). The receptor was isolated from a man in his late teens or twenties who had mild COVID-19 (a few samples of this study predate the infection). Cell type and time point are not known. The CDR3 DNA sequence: TGCGCCAGCAGGTCAGGGGCGCTTACCTACGAGCAGTACTTC. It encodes CASRSGALTYEQYF. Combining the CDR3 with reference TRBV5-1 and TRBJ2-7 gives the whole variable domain KAGVTQTPRYLIKTRGQQVTLSCSPISGHRSVSWYQQTPGQGLQFLFEYFSETQRNKGNFPGRFSGRQFSNSRSEMNVSTLELGDSALYLCASRSGALTYEQYFGPGTRLTVT.